The entry below describes one T cell receptor beta chain. This sample stems from a study of technical replicates of blood from a few donors. The protocol was immunoSEQ multiplex PCR, while the TCRdb copy is restricted to in-frame clones and leaves out a portion. The sample consists of around 90,000 clones, around 94% of them appearing once. Sample: T cells isolated from PBMCs. The receptor was derived from a human donor in good health.

CDR3 residues: CASSYYSGGTEAFF. In nucleotides, the CDR3 is TGTGCCAGCAGCTACTATTCAGGGGGCACTGAAGCTTTCTTT. The chain joins TRBV5-4 to TRBJ1-1; 7 nucleotides agree with TRBD1. The CDR3 covers 14 residues. Germline V lookup: CDR1 SGHNT, CDR2 YYREEE (reference sequence). The trim removed 3 bases at V and 4 bases at J, leaving 6 bases unmatched.